This T cell receptor (beta chain) was documented in a study of T cell responses to AZD1222 COVID-19 vaccine. Germline values: CDR1 SGHTA, CDR2 FQGTGA. Trimming removed 5 bases at V and 0 bases at J, with 7 bases between. The CDR3 consists of 13 residues. Overall study findings and caveats: Spike as a whole was targeted by vaccine-associated CD4 TCRs, dominant at 160-218 and 743-854.

For this clone: As yet, its antigen is unknown.

Sequenced by immunoSEQ multiplex PCR; TCRdb stores in-frame clones only, minus some. The data hold about 90,000 clones, with approximately 86% observed a single time. The rearrangement joins TRBV7-3 to TRBJ1-1; D ambiguous. The sample here was peripheral blood, taken on day 0 of MenACWY control vaccination. The TCR was taken from an adult in good health. CDR3 DNA: TGTGCCAGCAGCCCACACATGAACACTGAAGCTTTCTTT. It yields the protein CASSPHMNTEAFF.